One sample yielded the 5 T cell receptor beta chains listed below, sequenced in a study of cytomegalovirus exposure and HLA in healthy donors. 60 Vbeta and 13 Jbeta primers were used in PCR. Repertoires were generated with immunoSEQ multiplex PCR, while TCRdb's copy carries only in-frame clones and drops some. The sample records tens of thousands of clones, 70% to 85% being singletons. Sequencing input: PBMCs. These receptors were taken from a young woman in good health and CMV-seropositive.

V gene TRBV7-9 combines with J gene TRBJ2-3, with 11 bases lining up with TRBD1. V lost 5 bases, J lost 5 bases, and 3 bases stayed unmatched. Germline-derived CDR1 and CDR2 are SEHNR and FQNEAQ (reference sequence). The CDR3 length is 14 residues. CDR3 coding DNA: TGTGCCAGCAGCCGGACAGGGGGCTTAGATACGCAGTATTTT. It translates to CASSRTGGLDTQYF.

V usage is TRBV5-1 and J usage is TRBJ2-7; no clear D. The V and J ends lost 4 bases and 3 bases respectively, with 8 bases between them. CDR1 and CDR2 from the germline V gene are SGHRS and YFSETQ. The CDR3 extends over 12 amino acids. The CDR3 protein is CASSAENYEQYF. DNA for the CDR3: TGCGCCAGCAGCGCGGAAAACTACGAGCAGTACTTC. Variable domain in full (rest from reference TRBV5-1 and TRBJ2-7): KAGVTQTPRYLIKTRGQQVTLSCSPISGHRSVSWYQQTPGQGLQFLFEYFSETQRNKGNFPGRFSGRQFSNSRSEMNVSTLELGDSALYLCASSAENYEQYFGPGTRLTVT.

The chain uses TRBV2 and TRBJ2-7; 7 bases align to TRBD2. The junction had 14 bases not matched to a gene; V was cut back by 6 bases and J by 3 bases. Germline CDR1 and CDR2: SNHLY and FYNNEI. The length of the CDR3 is 16 residues. The CDR3: CASSDPIAGVSYEQYF. The DNA of the CDR3 is TGTGCCAGCAGCGACCCTATTGCGGGAGTGAGCTACGAGCAGTACTTC. The variable domain in full, completed from reference TRBV2 and TRBJ2-7, reads EPEVTQTPSHQVTQMGQEVILRCVPISNHLYFYWYRQILGQKVEFLVSFYNNEISEKSEIFDDQFSVERPDGSNFTLKIRSTKLEDSAMYFCASSDPIAGVSYEQYFGPGTRLTVT.

The genes are TRBV7-8 and TRBJ2-5, with 7 bases identical to TRBD2. The V gene end was trimmed by 1 base and the J gene end by 2 bases; junction bases not matched to a gene: 13. The length of the CDR3 is 18 residues. Germline lookup yields CDR1 SGHVS and CDR2 FQNEAQ. The CDR3 bases are TGTGCCAGCAGCTTAGTTCTCCAGCGGGGAACCCAGCAAGAGACCCAGTACTTC. As protein: CASSLVLQRGTQQETQYF.

The genes are TRBV19 and TRBJ1-1; TRBD1 matches at 11 bases. The CDR3 loop spans 21 amino acids. Germline V gene lookup returns CDR1 LNHDA and CDR2 SQIVND (reference sequence). After removal of 5 bases from V and 1 base from J, the junction contained 21 bases not matched to a gene. The DNA for the CDR3 is TGTGCCAGTAGTCGCAGGACAGGGGGCGGTGGAATAAGTTTCTCGAACACTGAAGCTTTCTTT. It translates to CASSRRTGGGGISFSNTEAFF.